The 22 T cell receptor beta chains below all came from one sample that was sequenced in a study of beta chain features in type 1 diabetes. These receptors lack a known antigen. Study results and limitations: Patients with Type 1 diabetes showed moderately but significantly shorter TCRB CDR3s in all four CD4+ subsets.

The whole isolated RNA underwent reverse transcription, so sequencing captured expressed TCRB transcripts. Profiled with immunoSEQ multiplex PCR; TCRdb holds only in-frame clones, not every one. The repertoire holds 150,000 to 200,000 clones, with approximately 8.1% as singletons. Specimen: central memory CD4+ T cells from blood. These receptors originate from a woman in her forties with type 1 diabetes.

This clone was found many times. J is TRBJ1-5 and V is TRBV7-2; no firm D call. This CDR3 has 15 amino acids. Per the germline V gene, CDR1 is SGHTA and CDR2 is FQGNSA. V shed 3 bases and J shed 0 bases, with 9 bases lying between them. CDR3 sequence (DNA): TGTGCCAGCAGCTTTATCGGTCATAGCAATCAGCCCCAGCATTTT. This gives the protein CASSFIGHSNQPQHF.

The chain combines TRBV29-1 with TRBJ1-1, with 8 nucleotides matching TRBD1. CDR1 SQVTM and CDR2 ANQGSEA come from the germline V gene. The CDR3 consists of 16 residues. Germline trimming cut 4 bases from V and 0 bases from J; bases unmatched to any gene: 10. CDR3 bases: TGCAGCGTTGGGTTCGTCGGGACAGGCCTGAACACTGAAGCTTTCTTT. Encoded protein: CSVGFVGTGLNTEAFF.

A note on this clone: The same CDR3 also results from other DNA sequences found in this sample. The rearrangement uses TRBV5-1 and TRBJ2-3, with D possibly TRBD1 on 6 matching bases. The CDR3 is made up of 15 amino acids. Germline CDR1 SGHRS, CDR2 YFSETQ. With 0 bases removed from V and 3 bases from J, the gap between germline ends came to 11 bases. This chain's CDR3 is CASSLAGDGTDTQYF. In DNA, the CDR3 is TGCGCCAGCAGCTTGGCAGGGGATGGGACAGATACGCAGTATTTT.

This clone was counted between two and nine times. The chain links TRBV6-5 to TRBJ1-1, with 9 bases that match TRBD1. V was clipped by 2 bases and J by 11 bases; unmatched bases: 6. The CDR3 runs 13 residues. Germline V lookup: CDR1 MNHEY, CDR2 SVGAGI. Written as DNA, the CDR3 is TGTGCCAGCAGTTACCGGACAGGGGATGACGCTTTCTTT. Translated: CASSYRTGDDAFF.

This clone was counted between two and nine times. The chain employs TRBV5-1 and TRBJ1-2; the D is unclear. Germline values: CDR1 SGHRS, CDR2 YFSETQ. The V gene lost 2 bases and the J gene lost 5 bases, with 7 bases spanning the gap. This CDR3 is built from 12 residues. The CDR3 sequence is CASSFSGYGYTF. CDR3 DNA: TGCGCCAGCAGCTTTTCGGGGTATGGCTACACCTTC. The variable domain in full, with the rest retrieved from reference TRBV5-1 and TRBJ1-2, is KAGVTQTPRYLIKTRGQQVTLSCSPISGHRSVSWYQQTPGQGLQFLFEYFSETQRNKGNFPGRFSGRQFSNSRSEMNVSTLELGDSALYLCASSFSGYGYTFGSGTRLTVV.

This clone was counted between two and nine times. The chain links TRBV7-2 to TRBJ1-6; TRBD1 is a possible D gene (6 bases). Trimming cost V 3 bases and J 9 bases, with 12 bases left between them. Germline CDR1 SGHTA, CDR2 FQGNSA. There are 14 residues in the CDR3. The DNA for the CDR3 is TGTGCCAGCAGCTTCACCCGACAGGTTTCACCCCTCCACTTT. Residues: CASSFTRQVSPLHF.

This clone was seen a few times. The CDR3 nucleotides are TGTGCCAGCAGCCGGAAGGACAGGTCGAACACTGAAGCTTTCTTT. Translating it yields CASSRKDRSNTEAFF. The genes are TRBV4-2 and TRBJ1-1, with 7 bases that match TRBD1. Germline V gene lookup returns CDR1 LGHNA and CDR2 YNFKEQ. The CDR3 runs 15 residues. V trimming: 4 bases; J trimming: 1 base; junction bases outside the gene matches: 6.

This clone was seen a handful of times. The rearrangement joins TRBV4-1 to TRBJ1-6; TRBD1 might be the D (6 bases). CDR3 length: 16 residues. Germline loops: CDR1 MGHRA, CDR2 YSYEKL. V lost 6 bases, J lost 6 bases, and 18 bases lay in between. CDR3 DNA sequence: TGCGCCAGCAGTGCTACACAGGGAAGACGTAATTCACCCCTCCACTTT. Translating it yields CASSATQGRRNSPLHF.

This clone was counted only a few times. The rearrangement uses TRBV7-2 and TRBJ2-7; no definite D call. CDR1 and CDR2 from the germline V gene are SGHTA and FQGNSA. The V end was cut by 5 bases, the J end by 2 bases, with 13 bases between. The CDR3 spans 14 residues. CDR3: CASSHVGSAYEQYF. In DNA form, the CDR3 reads TGTGCCAGCAGCCACGTAGGAAGCGCCTACGAGCAGTACTTC.

The chain combines TRBV5-1 with TRBJ2-4, with D tentatively TRBD1 (6 bases). Per the germline V gene, CDR1 is SGHRS and CDR2 is YFSETQ. This CDR3 region has 15 residues. The V end lost 4 bases, the J end lost 8 bases, and 19 bases lay between the germline ends. CDR3 sequence reads: CASSPTTGPGDIQYF. CDR3 DNA: TGCGCCAGCAGCCCAACAACAGGGCCTGGGGACATTCAGTACTTC. The full variable domain, in which reference TRBV5-1 and TRBJ2-4 provide the parts outside the CDR3, is KAGVTQTPRYLIKTRGQQVTLSCSPISGHRSVSWYQQTPGQGLQFLFEYFSETQRNKGNFPGRFSGRQFSNSRSEMNVSTLELGDSALYLCASSPTTGPGDIQYFGAGTRLSVL.

The rearrangement links TRBV7-3 to TRBJ2-3; 10 bases line up with TRBD2. V gave up 4 bases and J gave up 1 base; unmatched junction bases: 2. Germline V gene sequence: CDR1 SGHTA, CDR2 FQGTGA. CDR3 length: 15 residues. The CDR3 coding sequence is TGTGCCAGCAGCTCAGGGACTAGCGGCACAGATACGCAGTATTTT. It yields the protein CASSSGTSGTDTQYF.

In its sample, this clone was seen a few times. V usage is TRBV30 and J usage is TRBJ2-4, with D possibly being TRBD2 (5 bases). V was shortened by 5 bases and J by 6 bases, with 5 bases between the two germline ends. This CDR3 is built from 10 residues. Looked up from germline, CDR1 is GTSNPN and CDR2 is SVGIG (reference sequence). DNA for the CDR3: TGTGCCTGGGGGAGAAACATTCAGTACTTC. Translating it yields CAWGRNIQYF.

In this sample, this clone turned up a few times. The chain employs TRBV7-9 and TRBJ2-1, with 9 nucleotides matching TRBD2. V trimming: 0 bases; J trimming: 6 bases; junction bases outside the gene matches: 9. The germline gives CDR1 SEHNR, CDR2 FQNEAQ (reference sequence). The length of the CDR3 is 17 residues. The CDR3 sequence is CASSLAAGGPISNEQFF. The CDR3 DNA sequence: TGTGCCAGCAGCTTAGCCGCGGGAGGGCCCATAAGCAATGAGCAGTTCTTC.

V and J are TRBV7-2 and TRBJ1-1; TRBD1 matches 7 bases. The CDR3 sequence is 14 residues long. Trimming removed 5 bases from V and 1 base from J; junction bases left unmatched: 4. Per the germline V gene, CDR1 is SGHTA and CDR2 is FQGNSA. The CDR3 loop reads CASSKGTANTEAFF. CDR3 bases: TGTGCCAGCAGCAAGGGGACAGCGAACACTGAAGCTTTCTTT.

The chain links TRBV6-1 to TRBJ1-5; 9 bases match TRBD1. The CDR3 totals 15 residues. Germline V gives CDR1 MNHNS, CDR2 SASEGT. Unmatched junction bases numbered 8, after V lost 6 bases and J lost 5 bases. The CDR3 DNA reads as TGTGCCAGCAGCCGAACAGGGGGCGTCGATCAGCCCCAGCATTTT. Its protein is CASSRTGGVDQPQHF.

This clone was observed a handful of times. The V call is TRBV7-3, the J call TRBJ1-1; the match to TRBD1 covers 7 bases. The CDR3 has 15 residues. CDR1 is SGHTA, CDR2 FQGTGA, per germline. V was pared by 3 bases and J by 1 base, with 5 bases of the junction left unmatched. DNA for the CDR3: TGTGCCAGCAGCTTTCGGACAGGTGAGAACACTGAAGCTTTCTTT. The encoded protein is CASSFRTGENTEAFF.

This chain links TRBV19 with TRBJ1-5; tentatively, D is TRBD1 (6 bases). V was shortened by 10 bases and J by 4 bases, with 17 bases between the two germline ends. This CDR3 has 14 residues. Germline lookup yields CDR1 LNHDA and CDR2 SQIVND (reference sequence). In nucleotides, the CDR3 is TGTGCCACCTCAATGGACAGCATTAATCAGCCCCAGCATTTT. Translation gives CATSMDSINQPQHF.

In this sample, this clone turned up a few times. The chain uses TRBV4-1 and TRBJ1-4; TRBD1 matches 9 bases. V gave up 0 bases and J gave up 0 bases; unmatched junction bases: 2. Germline V gene data show CDR1 as MGHRA and CDR2 as YSYEKL. The CDR3 runs to 17 residues. DNA for the CDR3: TGCGCCAGCAGCCAAGAGACAGGGGGGGCAACTAATGAAAAACTGTTTTTT. It codes for CASSQETGGATNEKLFF.

The chain uses TRBV2 and TRBJ2-5, with 7 nucleotides matching TRBD1. CDR3 length: 13 residues. Germline V gives CDR1 SNHLY, CDR2 FYNNEI. J was trimmed by 2 bases and V by 7 bases; bases with no gene match: 4. CDR3 loop: CASTLTGQETQYF. For the CDR3, the DNA is TGTGCCAGCACCCTGACAGGGCAAGAGACCCAGTACTTC.

This clone was observed a few times. The CDR3 spells CASSSTGRPGNTIYF. CDR3 nucleotide sequence: TGTGCCAGCAGCTCTACAGGGCGGCCAGGAAACACCATATATTTT. The rearrangement links TRBV7-2 to TRBJ1-3, with D possibly TRBD1 on 6 matching bases. This CDR3 region has 15 residues. The V and J ends lost 4 bases and 4 bases respectively, with 14 bases between them. Germline V lookup: CDR1 SGHTA, CDR2 FQGNSA.

This clone occurred a few times. The chain employs TRBV5-1 and TRBJ2-1; possibly TRBD2 for D (5 bases). V was trimmed by 4 bases and J by 9 bases, leaving 23 bases between them. Germline V gives CDR1 SGHRS, CDR2 YFSETQ. The CDR3 sequence is 16 residues long. CDR3 nucleotide sequence: TGCGCCAGCAGCCCACGATCCGGGATCCCTGGCGGTGAGCAGTTCTTC. Encoded protein: CASSPRSGIPGGEQFF.

A few counts support this clone. The chain uses TRBV9 and TRBJ2-5, with TRBD1 matching 10 bases. Looked up from germline, CDR1 is SGDLS and CDR2 is YYNGEE. V shed 2 bases, J shed 3 bases, and the junction held 7 bases outside the gene matches. The CDR3 extends over 16 amino acids. The CDR3 region is CASSVPRTGGKETQYF. The CDR3 DNA is TGTGCCAGCAGCGTTCCGAGGACAGGGGGGAAAGAGACCCAGTACTTC.